A selection of T cell receptor beta chains follows, all from one sample in a study of blood T cells in healthy people across ages. TCRdb passed the 5' RACE reads through MiXCR, listing each CDR3 protein once. In the table there are around 1,800,000 distinct CDR3 sequences, 30% to 40% of which are singletons. Input material: blood. These receptors all stem from a human donor in good health. CDR3s include the opening cysteine and the closing phenylalanine or tryptophan. D genes are given only for firm matches. Expanded clones get a size class; other rows say once, few or many, or leave the size out.

D gene	V gene	J gene	clone size	CDR3 protein	CDR3 DNA
TRBD1	TRBV7-2	TRBJ2-1	-	CASSGQGFTYNEQFF	TGTGCCAGCAGCGGACAGGGGTTCACCTACAATGAGCAGTTCTTC
TRBD1	TRBV6-2/TRBV6-3	TRBJ1-5	-	CASSNTGAGNQPQHF	TGTGCCAGCAGCAATACAGGGGCCGGTAATCAGCCCCAGCATTTT
TRBD2	TRBV2	TRBJ2-3	few	CASGLAGYTDTQYF	TGTGCCAGCGGACTAGCGGGATACACAGATACGCAGTATTTT
-	TRBV6-5	TRBJ1-4	few	CASSYGPATNEKLFF	TGTGCCAGCAGTTACGGTCCAGCAACTAATGAAAAACTGTTTTTT
TRBD1	TRBV7-2	TRBJ1-1	-	CASSPLPRQGAEAFF	TGTGCCAGCAGCCCCCTACCAAGACAGGGGGCTGAAGCTTTCTTT
-	TRBV6-2/TRBV6-3	TRBJ1-4	few	CASSYGDHTNEKLFF	TGTGCCAGCAGTTACGGAGATCACACTAATGAAAAACTGTTTTTT
-	TRBV27	TRBJ1-2	many	CASSLSRGYGYTF	TGTGCCAGCAGTTTATCGCGGGGGTATGGCTACACCTTC
-	TRBV20-1	TRBJ1-1	-	CSAREDSNTEAFF	TGCAGTGCTAGAGAAGACAGTAACACTGAAGCTTTCTTT
-	TRBV3-1	TRBJ1-5	-	CASSQVLGEPQHF	TGTGCCAGCAGCCAAGTTCTTGGGGAGCCCCAGCATTTT
TRBD1	TRBV6-1	TRBJ2-7	-	CASSFTPGQGFYEQYF	TGTGCCAGCAGCTTCACCCCGGGACAGGGTTTCTACGAGCAGTACTTC
TRBD1	TRBV6-6	TRBJ2-7	few	CASTDTGTGYDEQYF	TGTGCCAGCACCGATACCGGGACAGGTTATGACGAGCAGTACTTC
-	TRBV7-3	TRBJ2-3	few	CASRPAGSTDTQYF	TGTGCCAGCAGGCCGGCAGGGAGCACAGATACGCAGTATTTT
TRBD1	TRBV12-3/TRBV12-4	TRBJ2-7	few	CASSSGDRIYEQYF	TGTGCCAGCAGTTCCGGGGACAGGATCTACGAGCAGTACTTC
-	TRBV4-2	TRBJ1-1	few	CASSQEPSGNTEAFF	TGTGCCAGCAGCCAAGAGCCCAGTGGGAACACTGAAGCTTTCTTT
-	TRBV27	TRBJ2-6	-	CASRARRANVLTF	TGTGCCAGCAGGGCGAGGAGGGCCAACGTCCTGACTTTC
-	TRBV6-6	TRBJ2-5	few	CASSYSTGQQETQYF	TGTGCCAGCAGTTACTCGACAGGACAGCAAGAGACCCAGTACTTC
-	TRBV14	TRBJ2-4	-	CASSQDPGMGGNIQYF	TGTGCCAGCAGCCAAGACCCGGGGATGGGGGGAAACATTCAGTACTTC
-	TRBV20-1	TRBJ2-3	-	CSARVGVSTDTQYF	TGCAGTGCTAGAGTAGGGGTTAGCACAGATACGCAGTATTTT
TRBD1	TRBV2	TRBJ2-7	-	CASLKLGQGSSYEQYF	TGTGCCAGCCTAAAGCTGGGACAGGGGAGCTCCTACGAGCAGTACTTC
-	TRBV13	TRBJ1-1	few	CASSLRGRSHTEAFF	TGTGCCAGCAGCTTGCGAGGTCGGAGTCACACTGAAGCTTTCTTT
TRBD1	TRBV24-1	TRBJ1-2	-	CATSGDRDYGYTF	TGTGCCACCAGCGGGGACAGGGACTATGGCTACACCTTC
-	TRBV4-1	TRBJ1-1	-	CASSHLGGPGKAFF	TGCGCCAGCAGCCACCTGGGTGGCCCCGGGAAAGCTTTCTTT
TRBD2	TRBV12-3/TRBV12-4	TRBJ2-1	-	CASTIAGEGGETQFF	TGTGCCAGCACCATAGCGGGGGAGGGGGGAGAGACCCAGTTCTTC
-	TRBV5-1	TRBJ2-3	-	CASCLARQNTDTQYF	TGCGCCAGCTGCTTGGCCAGGCAGAACACAGATACGCAGTATTTT
TRBD2	TRBV20-1	TRBJ2-1	-	CSAGRLAGGAYNEQFF	TGCAGTGCTGGACGACTAGCGGGGGGCGCCTACAATGAGCAGTTCTTC
-	TRBV10-3	TRBJ2-5	-	CAISPLGQETQYF	TGTGCCATCAGTCCCCTGGGCCAAGAGACCCAGTACTTC
TRBD2	TRBV7-9	TRBJ2-3	-	CASIQDTERGGTDTQYF	TGTGCCAGCATCCAAGATACGGAGCGGGGGGGCACAGATACGCAGTATTTT
-	TRBV3-1	TRBJ2-7	-	CASSQVTRTNEQYF	TGTGCCAGCAGCCAAGTGACTAGGACCAACGAGCAGTACTTC
-	TRBV6-2/TRBV6-3	TRBJ1-2	-	CASKVGYGYTF	TGTGCCAGCAAGGTTGGGTATGGCTACACCTTC
-	TRBV9	TRBJ2-7	few	CASSVGLGAYEQYF	TGTGCCAGCAGCGTAGGTCTGGGTGCCTACGAGCAGTACTTC
-	TRBV28	TRBJ2-5	-	CASSFPFSGRAKETQYF	TGTGCCAGCAGTTTTCCGTTTTCTGGCAGGGCTAAAGAGACCCAGTACTTC
TRBD2	TRBV6-1	TRBJ2-1	-	CAIASSGGYNEQFF	TGTGCCATCGCGTCTAGCGGGGGGTATAATGAGCAGTTCTTC
-	TRBV12-3/TRBV12-4	TRBJ2-1	few	CASSRLATDEQFF	TGTGCCAGCAGCCGTCTAGCGACGGATGAGCAGTTCTTC
-	TRBV15	TRBJ2-3	many	CATSRIAYRTDTQYF	TGTGCCACCAGCAGAATAGCCTACCGCACAGATACGCAGTATTTT
-	TRBV29-1	TRBJ2-7	-	CSVRHGATEQYF	TGCAGCGTAAGACACGGAGCGACCGAGCAGTACTTC
TRBD2	TRBV20-1	TRBJ2-1	once	CSARERGLAGHNEQFF	TGCAGTGCTAGAGAACGGGGACTAGCGGGCCACAATGAGCAGTTCTTC